This TCR beta chain comes out of a study of cytomegalovirus exposure and HLA in healthy donors (dated by TCRdb to about 2017). Context from the whole study: According to an earlier analysis of 550 to 750 of the donors, some 180 million T cells yielded 90 million to 130 million unique TCR beta sequences and about 300 Gb of sequence data. The number of typed donors differed by locus: about 620-640 for A, B, C, DRB1 and DQB1; 500 to 550 for DQA1; some 610 for DPA1; and roughly 470 for DPB1. Every repertoire in the discovery cohort had been generated on one and the same sequencing platform. Along with the approximately 700-subject first cohort, a separate validation cohort of 120 different subjects was used. Genome-wide SNP genotypes for about 65% of the 666 donors were used in a later genetic analysis, which treated that subset as a discovery cohort. The later analysis used no new phenotypic data to find candidate immune exposures, relying instead on TCR beta sequences and their occurrence across donors. Of the roughly 420 genotyped donors, 65% to 90% were placed in the genetic ancestry cluster associated with self-reported Caucasian donors. The study was designed to test whether signatures of past pathogen exposure could be identified by cataloging public T cell receptors. Four or five DR-DQ haplotypes were treated as single units for association and clustering because of strong linkage in the cohort. A later analysis re-analyzed previously published TCR beta repertoires from several hundred donors and added high-resolution HLA genotyping to study TCR occurrence patterns. An early release that covered some 630 HLA-typed donors contained 300 to 350 gigabases of sequencing data and tens of millions of unique TCR sequences. Alongside the repertoire data, information on donor age, sex, ethnicity and CMV serostatus was compiled. Using immunosequencing, the study profiled T cell repertoires from 550 to 750 subjects and related those repertoires to cytomegalovirus serostatus. High-throughput TCR immunosequencing, statistical association of individual TCRs with disease status, and machine learning were combined to predict cytomegalovirus infection status. Among a few hundred genotyped donors of the cohort, an average of around 240,000 unique TCR beta nucleotide sequences were sequenced per donor, 15% to 20% of them non-productive. Both class I and class II loci were covered by HLA typing, at four-digit resolution. In an earlier analysis of a few hundred of the donors, high-throughput TCR beta sequencing was used to judge whether each TCR beta V gene segment behaved as functional or pseudogenic. Results the study describes overall, beyond this receptor: A further reported finding was that TCR beta sequences accurately predicted the HLA-A and HLA-B alleles for most subjects in the first cohort. This cohort had only TCR beta chains sequenced, and the lack of alpha or paired-chain data limited which features could be detected. In an earlier analysis of several hundred of the donors, most TCR beta V segments were observed in productive rearrangements about 87% or about 30% of the time, broadly matching IMGT annotations. Immune exposure information for the cohort was limited to CMV serostatus. Because HLA typing was missing for some donors at each locus, association tests included only the typed subset. About 17 rarely observed V segments, including chromosome 9 orphons, were excluded from the earlier analysis of almost 600 of the donors because counts were too low. In vitro tests confirmed that a few of the cytomegalovirus-associated TCR beta chains recognize cytomegalovirus antigens. In the study, around 160 TCR beta chains were listed as associated with cytomegalovirus. According to the authors, the approach could potentially be generalized to other disease states and immunological phenotypes. According to a later analysis, parvovirus B19, influenza, CMV and Epstein-Barr virus appeared linked to several top co-occurrence clusters. Linkage disequilibrium might explain the correlated functional status among segregating V segments, but an unknown experimental factor could not be excluded. The sequencing pipeline was judged likely to have produced a cluster of highly shared sequence variants as a technical artifact. Cytomegalovirus status was reported to be diagnosed by the classifier with high specificity and sensitivity in both the original and validation cohorts. A later genetic analysis reported fewer N-insertions in productive TCRs among donors in an Asian-associated ancestry cluster than the roughly 720-donor mean. Some IMGT-functional V segments, including TRBV6-2 and TRBV6-3, could not be distinguished by the 87-base-pair reads and were therefore excluded. In a later analysis, around 17,000 TCR beta sequences were associated with specific HLA alleles at a false discovery rate of 0.05. A later analysis found that HLA-associated TCR beta chains were more clonally expanded and had lower generation probabilities than equally common non-associated chains. Most TCR sequences were observed very rarely across donors, whereas some public TCRs were present in many individuals. A later analysis found that most CMV-associated TCR beta chains appeared HLA-restricted, with HLA associations seemingly driven largely by CMV exposure. In a later genetic analysis, a missense DCLRE1C variant was associated with V-gene and J-gene trimming of TCR beta chains, and the association was replicated in an independent cohort. Sequencing depth was assumed to be roughly uniform across donors in the presence/absence analyses, though that assumption may not hold. In a later analysis, the rate of TCR association differed among HLA loci, with DRB1 alleles having the most associated TCRs and HLA-C alleles having the fewest. Assigning TCR associations to individual alleles was difficult when HLA alleles, especially DR and DQ, strongly co-occurred.

Remarks on this clone: This clone's antigen is unknown. Per-base quality was not reported, and no clone a single base away is much larger than it.

In the germline V gene, CDR1 corresponds to MDHEN and CDR2 to SYDVKM. The germline V and J ends show losses of 4 bases and 8 bases respectively, and no gene match explains 4 bases of the junction. Reading from cysteine to phenylalanine, the CDR3 counts 13 amino acids. This entry keeps only the CDR3 DNA: 39 bases, framed from base 1. Library prep was done by the immunoSEQ multiplex PCR assay. The multiplex PCR relied on a mix of 60 forward primers for TCR Vbeta segments and 13 reverse primers for TCR Jbeta segments. Amplification of the CDR3 region of rearranged TCR beta genes was performed with a multiplex PCR assay on genomic DNA. Amplified TCR beta libraries were sequenced as 87-base-pair reads on the Illumina HiSeq System. For the original study's pipeline: A later analysis tallied roughly 80 million unique TCR beta chains across the 640 or so repertoires, and about 10 million of those chains were shared by two or more donors. Raw reads were error-corrected and collapsed into unique sequences by a nearest-neighbor algorithm in which closely related sequences were merged to remove PCR and sequencing errors. CDR3 sequences were aligned to IMGT reference sequences to assign V, D and J gene segments. Each retained sequence needed at least a six-nucleotide match to both a V gene segment and a J gene segment. Rearrangements were called productive when the CDR3 lacked stop codons and stayed in frame with V and J; all others were non-productive. Following IMGT convention, CDR3 was defined as the stretch from the second conserved V-encoded cysteine up to the conserved J-encoded phenylalanine. The earlier analysis of about 590 of the donors excluded sequences that lacked an unambiguous match to a single V gene segment. In an earlier analysis of 587 of the donors, a V segment was called functional when productive rearrangements were above 56.7%, and segregating when the standard deviation between donors exceeded 5%. A statistical classification framework was built to diagnose cytomegalovirus status from the catalog of TCR beta chain sequences. A later analysis assigned V and J genes by comparing TCR nucleotide sequences with IMGT/GENE-DB human TR gene sequences. A later analysis assigned CDR3 sequences and most-parsimonious VDJ recombination scenarios with the TCRdist pipeline. In a later analysis, each TCR beta chain was defined by its CDR3 amino acid sequence together with its V-gene family, and reads lacking a unique V-gene family were excluded. A later analysis removed 550 to 650 highly shared, low-generation-probability nucleotide sequences to deal with suspected cross-contamination and a sequencing artifact. A later analysis calculated a clonal expansion index for each public chain from normalized within-repertoire ranks of inferred template counts. In a later analysis, generation probabilities were computed with a VDJ recombination model fitted to out-of-frame rearrangements, and the resulting probabilities were checked against IGoR. In a later analysis, TCR-TCR, TCR-HLA and TCR-CMV co-occurrence was scored with hypergeometric tests, and a repertoire-size bias correction was applied to TCR pairs. A later analysis estimated false discovery rates by permuting HLA or CMV assignments 20 times. In a later analysis, co-occurring TCRs were grouped with DBSCAN, and TCRdist sequence similarity was added when clustering was performed within HLA-allele-positive subsets. For co-occurrence clustering, repertoires with fewer than 30,000 or more than 120,000 public chains were excluded, along with roughly 5 repertoires with anomalous nucleotide sharing. Here the immuneACCESS table is served through TCRdb, limited to in-frame sequences with V and J called. Missing clones are a known gap in these copies; in checked studies unresolved V genes cover under half, and the rest lacks a known reason. V and J calls and clone size come straight from that table; D and trimming were deduced from the DNA. A total of under 200,000 clones appear in this sample, 65% to 90% of them only once. The top ten constitute less than 0.4% of the sample.

The cohort consisted of 600 to 700 healthy bone marrow donors. At the time of sampling, every cohort member was nominally healthy, though immune exposures that went unrecorded were likely present. The donor was CMV seronegative and belonged to the group of 352 seronegative cohort members. A peripheral blood sample was provided by each donor, and peripheral blood mononuclear cells were used for TCR beta sequencing. Genomic DNA extraction from the blood cell samples was performed with the Qiagen DNeasy Blood Extraction Kit. The sequence links TRBV28 to TRBJ1-4, and 7 junctional nucleotides match TRBD1. Sequencing used PBMCs. This TCR was sampled from a woman in her 30s in good health and CMV-seronegative. Here the CDR3 is given as CASSSGGEEKLFF. The bases read TGTGCCAGCAGTTCAGGGGGAGAAGAAAAACTGTTTTTT.